The rows below give T cell receptor beta chains drawn from one sample of a study of long-term antiretroviral therapy in people with HIV. Profiled with immunoSEQ multiplex PCR; TCRdb holds only in-frame clones, not every one. The sample comprises around 40,000 clones, roughly 94% of which are singletons, and roughly 3.9% rests with the top ten. Sample: unsorted PBMCs, taken 4.1 years after starting antiretroviral therapy. Every receptor here comes from a woman between 45 and 65 years old with HIV. Both conserved end residues are trimmed from each CDR3.

v_gene	CDR3aa
TRBV7-2	ASSASGLADQETQY
TRBV7-9	ASSPPGGQGVSGYT
TRBV27	ASSAPPNTEAF
TRBV10-3	AISVAETQY
TRBV20-1	SALVSYEQY
TRBV6-5	ASSPYRDVDEKLF
TRBV19	ASSLGSNYGYT
TRBV6-5	ASRSGTPGYT
TRBV11-2	ASSLEASGVYEQY
TRBV10-1	ASSEARVGTGELF
TRBV19	ASSIGPGQGTYEQY
TRBV18	ASSPEQGRMTYEQY
TRBV7-9	ASCTGLATNEKLF
TRBV7-9	ASSLGTGPTYEQY
TRBV19	ASSDSGTGAGNTIY
TRBV7-2	ASSLAGGPYNEQF
TRBV7-7	ASSLFSGAPESEQF
TRBV12-5	ASGFDSIRDSYNEQF
TRBV27	ASRRLEAGVSETQY
TRBV10-2	ASSEQRPPSYEQY
TRBV6-4	ASKGRGGTDYLAKNIQY
TRBV6-4	ASSERGGTDTQY
TRBV5-6	ASSPDRGEKLF
TRBV7-9	ASSAQGAVTEAF
TRBV4-3	ASSHDRGDTIY
TRBV2	ASISATVRPQH
TRBV5-1	ASSLGTEYQETQY
TRBV4-2	ASSQVPQRGGRNEQF
TRBV9	ASSVGSKAKNIQY
TRBV30	AWSFGGSGANVLT
TRBV10-2	ASSERADSEQY
TRBV5-4	ASSSWDSVGYT
TRBV5-1	ASSLGQGGTGELF
TRBV7-9	ASSPNYEQY
TRBV6-1	ASSEAASGGQETQY
TRBV25-1	ASSEEGLAKNIQY
TRBV19	ASSRGSSGSYEQY
TRBV6-5	ASTPPGSTDTQY
TRBV5-1	ASQVGTGLIYEQY
TRBV5-1	ASSLGVTSGGDTQY
TRBV11-3	ASSFQLSAGGPGELF
TRBV6-5	ASSYGGQPGNTIY
TRBV7-8	ASSLEDYEQY
TRBV7-6	ASSFQETQY
TRBV9	ASSVAPKYEQF
TRBV5-1	ASSLDRGPTMNYGYT
TRBV19	ASSIVTQGYGYT
TRBV27	ASTPSGQDTQY
TRBV10-1	ATRGTDMKNEKLF
TRBV5-5	ASTRREGREETQY
TRBV4-1	ASTEGKRQGGETQY